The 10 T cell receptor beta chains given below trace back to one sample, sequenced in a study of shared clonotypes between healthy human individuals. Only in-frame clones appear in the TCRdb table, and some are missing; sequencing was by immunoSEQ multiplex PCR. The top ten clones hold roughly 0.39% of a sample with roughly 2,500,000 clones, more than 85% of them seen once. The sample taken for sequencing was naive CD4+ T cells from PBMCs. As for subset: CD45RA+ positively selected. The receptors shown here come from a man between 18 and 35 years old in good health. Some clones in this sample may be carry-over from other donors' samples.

CDR3 loop: CASSLPAGNTIYF. As DNA, the CDR3 is TGTGCCAGCAGCTTGCCGGCTGGAAACACCATATATTTT. The rearrangement links TRBV5-6 to TRBJ1-3; D is unresolved. The V end was cut by 1 base, the J end by 2 bases, with 4 bases between. The CDR3 is 13 residues long. Germline CDR1 reads SGHDT; CDR2 reads YYEEEE.

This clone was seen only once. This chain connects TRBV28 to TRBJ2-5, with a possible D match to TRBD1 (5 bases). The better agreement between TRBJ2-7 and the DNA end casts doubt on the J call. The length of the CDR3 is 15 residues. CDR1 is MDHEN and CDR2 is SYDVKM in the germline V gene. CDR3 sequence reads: CASSLITGNPYEQYF. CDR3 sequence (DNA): TGTGCCAGCAGTTTAATTACAGGCAACCCCTACGAGCAGTACTTC.

DNA for the CDR3: TGTGCCAGCAGTATACAGATTAGCAATCAGCCCCAGCATTTT. This encodes CASSIQISNQPQHF. The gene calls are TRBV6-6 and TRBJ1-5; no clear D. The CDR3 extends over 14 amino acids. Germline assignment: CDR1 MNHNY and CDR2 SVGAGI (reference sequence). Trimming removed 5 bases at V and 0 bases at J, with 8 bases between.

The CDR3 coding sequence is TGTGCCAGCAGTTACCCCCGAAACGACTTCGAGGTCTTAGTGAACACTGAAGCTTTCTTT. This sequence encodes CASSYPRNDFEVLVNTEAFF. The chain has TRBV27 and TRBJ1-1; D is undetermined. V lost 4 bases and J 0 bases, leaving 27 bases between the germline ends. The CDR3 runs 20 residues. Germline V lookup: CDR1 MNHEY, CDR2 SMNVEV (reference sequence).

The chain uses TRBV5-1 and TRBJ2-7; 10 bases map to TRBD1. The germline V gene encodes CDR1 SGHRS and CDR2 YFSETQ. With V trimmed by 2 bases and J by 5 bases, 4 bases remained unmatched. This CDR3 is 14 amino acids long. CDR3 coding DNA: TGCGCCAGCAGCTTTCGACAGGGGGCAGACGAGCAGTACTTC. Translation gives CASSFRQGADEQYF. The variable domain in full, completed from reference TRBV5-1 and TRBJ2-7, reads KAGVTQTPRYLIKTRGQQVTLSCSPISGHRSVSWYQQTPGQGLQFLFEYFSETQRNKGNFPGRFSGRQFSNSRSEMNVSTLELGDSALYLCASSFRQGADEQYFGPGTRLTVT.

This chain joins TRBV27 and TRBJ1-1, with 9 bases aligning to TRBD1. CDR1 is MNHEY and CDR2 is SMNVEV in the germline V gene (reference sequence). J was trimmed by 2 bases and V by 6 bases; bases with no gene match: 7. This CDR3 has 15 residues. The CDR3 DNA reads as TGTGCCAGCAGGTATTGGGACAGGGCCAACACTGAAGCTTTCTTT. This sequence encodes CASRYWDRANTEAFF.

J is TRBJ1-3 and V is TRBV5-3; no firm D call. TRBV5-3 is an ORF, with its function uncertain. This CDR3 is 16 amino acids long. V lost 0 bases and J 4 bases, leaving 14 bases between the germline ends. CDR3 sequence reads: CARSLAGLLGGNTIYF. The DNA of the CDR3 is TGTGCCAGAAGCTTGGCGGGCCTCCTTGGAGGAAACACCATATATTTT.

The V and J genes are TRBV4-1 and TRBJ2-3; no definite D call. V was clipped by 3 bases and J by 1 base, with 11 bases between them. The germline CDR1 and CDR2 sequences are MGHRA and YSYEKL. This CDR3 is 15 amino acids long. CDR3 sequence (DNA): TGCGCCAGCAGCCAGTACAGCGCGCGCACAGATACGCAGTATTTT. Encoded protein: CASSQYSARTDTQYF.

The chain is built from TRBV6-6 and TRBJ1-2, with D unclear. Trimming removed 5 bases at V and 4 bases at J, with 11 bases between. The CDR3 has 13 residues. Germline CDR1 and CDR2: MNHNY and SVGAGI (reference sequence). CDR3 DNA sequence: TGTGCCAGCAGTCCCCGGGATACCTATGGCTACACCTTC. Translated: CASSPRDTYGYTF.

The CDR3 DNA is TGTGCCAGCAGCTTCAACAGGGCATCCTACGAGCAGTACTTC. Its protein is CASSFNRASYEQYF. V usage is TRBV6-5 and J usage is TRBJ2-7, with D possibly being TRBD1 (6 bases). Looked up from germline, CDR1 is MNHEY and CDR2 is SVGAGI. The CDR3 loop spans 14 amino acids. Between the trimmed V and J ends, which lost 6 bases and 1 base, there was a span of 13 bases.